This note documents a single T cell receptor beta chain sequence. This sample is drawn from a study of blood T cell repertoires in COVID-19. Germline V lookup: CDR1 GTSNPN, CDR2 SVGIG (reference sequence). J was trimmed by 6 bases and V by 7 bases; bases with no gene match: 9. The CDR3 is 13 amino acids. Profiled with immunoSEQ multiplex PCR; TCRdb holds only in-frame clones, not every one. The sample contains about 280,000 clones, 91% of which appear only once. This clonotype originated in a man aged 40-49 years who had been exposed to COVID-19. Sequenced material: PBMCs or T cells enriched from blood (not recorded which). The chain is built from TRBV30 and TRBJ2-7; 10 positions match TRBD1. CDR3 in amino acids: CASTRDRGFEQYF. CDR3 coding DNA: TGTGCCTCCACCCGGGACAGGGGCTTCGAGCAGTACTTC.